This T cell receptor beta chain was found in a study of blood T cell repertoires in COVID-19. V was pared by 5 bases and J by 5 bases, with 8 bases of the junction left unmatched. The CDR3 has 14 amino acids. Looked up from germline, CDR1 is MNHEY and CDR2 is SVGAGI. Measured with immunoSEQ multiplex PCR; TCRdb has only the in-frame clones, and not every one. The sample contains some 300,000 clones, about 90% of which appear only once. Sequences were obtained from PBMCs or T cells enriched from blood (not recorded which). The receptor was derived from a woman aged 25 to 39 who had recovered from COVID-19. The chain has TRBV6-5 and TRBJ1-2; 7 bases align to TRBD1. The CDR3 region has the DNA TGTGCCAGCAGTCGCTCCGGGACAGATTATGGCTACACCTTC. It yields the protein CASSRSGTDYGYTF.